The clone carrying this T cell receptor (beta chain) came up a few times. Its antigen remains unknown. Each CDR3 protein is one row after TCRdb ran MiXCR on the 5' RACE reads. The sample includes about 240,000 distinct CDR3 sequences, about an eighth of them seen just once. Only healthy Caucasians were included as donors. These data originate in a study of identical twins. General study points: Out-of-frame alpha sequences shared by twins were enriched for low generation probability. Conclusions relied on cross-sectional statistical analysis, not following the same donors.

This CDR3 contains 16 residues. The data also belong to a second study, concerning yellow fever vaccine responses in identical twins.

The source material was memory (CD45RO+) T cells sorted from blood. This chain uses TRBV21-1 with TRBJ2-7; the listed D gene, TRBD2, was not tested against the DNA. TRBV21-1 is termed a pseudogene. The receptor was isolated from a woman aged 18-29 years in good health. Here the CDR3 reads CASLPSPSGRSDEQYF. The DNA of the CDR3 is TGTGCCAGCCTCCCTAGTCCTAGCGGGAGATCCGACGAGCAGTACTTC.